This TCR beta chain was documented in a study of cytomegalovirus exposure and HLA in healthy donors (dated by TCRdb to 2016 to 2017). Study-level background: A later analysis indicated that the 120 validation repertoires were generated on the platform also employed for the roughly 730 repertoires of the first cohort. The study was designed to test whether signatures of past pathogen exposure could be identified by cataloging public T cell receptors. A separate validation cohort of roughly 110 different subjects was used in addition to the roughly 670-subject first cohort. High-throughput TCR immunosequencing, statistical association of individual TCRs with disease status, and machine learning were combined to predict cytomegalovirus infection status.

Inclusive of the bounding cysteine and phenylalanine, the CDR3 is 16 residues long. Only the CDR3 portion is preserved as DNA: 48 bases, with reading frame beginning at the first base. CDR1 and CDR2 were assigned from the germline V gene as MNHNS and SASEGT. Details on this clone: Its antigen is not yet known. Sequence at one end of the junction differs from germline and may be a read error.

Results and caveats for the whole study, not just this receptor: Of the cluster scores, about 94% were above 0 in a later analysis, which found that TCRs clustered in the first cohort also tended to co-occur in the 90 to 150 validation repertoires. In the study, around 160 TCR beta chains were listed as associated with cytomegalovirus. In both the original and validation cohorts, the classifier was reported to diagnose cytomegalovirus status with high specificity and sensitivity. All 120 or so repertoires were used to score co-occurrence in the validation cohort in a later analysis, because that analysis had no HLA typing for the cohort. The authors suggested that the approach could potentially be generalized to other disease states and immunological phenotypes. Most TCR sequences were seen in very few donors, while some public TCRs were found in many individuals. A few of the identified cytomegalovirus-associated TCR beta chains were confirmed in vitro to be specific for cytomegalovirus antigens.

Donors formed part of the validation cohort, which comprised about 130 subjects and was distinct from the first cohort of several hundred subjects. The library was obtained by the immunoSEQ multiplex PCR assay. In the paper's pipeline: To diagnose cytomegalovirus status from the catalog of TCR beta chain sequences, a statistical classification framework was built. TCRdb mirrors the immuneACCESS table, restricted to in-frame sequences. Some clones are absent from its copies; in checked studies, under half trace to an unresolved V gene, and the reason for the others is unknown. That table supplies the V and J calls and clone size; D and trimming were determined from the DNA. The sample data list more than 250,000 clones, and 90% of these were observed just once. In total, the top ten clones hold 3% to 3.5% of the sample.

The sample taken for sequencing was PBMCs. The origin of this receptor is a young woman in good health and CMV-seronegative. The chain is encoded by TRBV6-1 joined to TRBJ2-7, with TRBD2 as a weak D call on 6 bases. The CDR3 corresponds to CASSQAVGGRFEEQYF. The sequence in DNA is TGTGCCAGCAGTCAAGCGGTCGGAGGGCGTTTTGAAGAGCAGTACTTC.